Listed below are T cell receptor beta chains from one sample, sequenced in a study of technical replicates of blood from several donors. This table comes from immunoSEQ multiplex PCR, and its TCRdb copy is limited to in-frame clones, with some not included. The sample has more than 75,000 clones, around 90% seen once. The sample taken for sequencing was T cells isolated from PBMCs. These receptors were taken from a human donor in good health. Both conserved end residues are part of each CDR3. A D gene is named only where the DNA matches it firmly. Some rows mark clone size as missing; the rest say once, few, many or name a class of expanded clone.

V gene,J gene,D gene,clone size,CDR3 protein,CDR3 DNA
TRBV27,TRBJ1-5,NA,NA,CASSLWGDQPQHF,TGTGCCAGCAGTTTGTGGGGGGATCAGCCCCAGCATTTT
TRBV28,TRBJ2-7,TRBD2,NA,CASSGPTSGNEQYF,TGTGCCAGCAGTGGACCAACTAGCGGGAACGAGCAGTACTTC
TRBV10-2,TRBJ2-1,TRBD2,NA,CASSEAGLAGGDNEQFF,TGCGCCAGCAGTGAGGCGGGACTAGCGGGAGGTGACAATGAGCAGTTCTTC
TRBV6-5,TRBJ1-2,NA,NA,CASSSGYGYTF,TGTGCCAGCAGTTCAGGGTATGGCTACACCTTC
TRBV6-1,TRBJ1-4,TRBD1,NA,CASSGRDRGYVKLFF,TGTGCCAGCAGTGGCCGGGACAGGGGTTATGTGAAACTGTTTTTT
TRBV7-2,TRBJ1-3,TRBD1,NA,CASSLLGQGTGNTIYF,TGTGCCAGCAGCTTGCTTGGACAGGGCACTGGAAACACCATATATTTT
TRBV2,TRBJ1-1,NA,NA,CASSSDSMNTEAFF,TGTGCCAGCAGTTCAGACAGCATGAACACTGAAGCTTTCTTT
TRBV6-5,TRBJ2-5,NA,NA,CASSASGETQYF,TGTGCCAGCAGTGCCAGCGGGGAGACCCAGTACTTC
TRBV9,TRBJ1-2,NA,NA,CASSPNSPGSYGYTF,TGTGCCAGCAGCCCCAACAGCCCCGGGAGCTATGGCTACACCTTC
TRBV2,TRBJ2-1,NA,NA,CASGASSYNEQFF,TGTGCCAGCGGCGCTAGCTCCTACAATGAGCAGTTCTTC
TRBV5-6,TRBJ2-1,NA,NA,CASSRPPTSHPEQFF,TGTGCCAGCAGCCGACCACCGACTAGTCATCCTGAGCAGTTCTTC
TRBV11-3,TRBJ1-1,NA,NA,CASSLDLTGVHTEAFF,TGTGCCAGCAGCTTAGATCTAACGGGGGTCCACACTGAAGCTTTCTTT
TRBV5-1,TRBJ2-1,TRBD2,NA,CASSLDAGTRINEQFF,TGCGCCAGCAGCTTGGATGCCGGGACTAGAATAAATGAGCAGTTCTTC
TRBV7-9,TRBJ2-7,TRBD1,NA,CASSRTGGTYEQYF,TGTGCCAGCAGCCGGACAGGGGGTACATACGAGCAGTACTTC
TRBV6-5,TRBJ2-5,NA,NA,CATTTGETQYF,TGTGCCACCACAACAGGAGAGACCCAGTACTTC
TRBV18,TRBJ2-5,TRBD2,NA,CASYRGGGETQYF,TGTGCCAGCTATCGTGGCGGGGGTGAGACCCAGTACTTC
TRBV5-5,TRBJ2-7,TRBD2,NA,CASNPFGFVVSGIPYEQYF,TGTGCCAGCAACCCCTTTGGGTTCGTTGTTAGCGGGATCCCCTACGAGCAGTACTTC
TRBV28,TRBJ2-2,NA,NA,CASSMRARRARNTGELFF,TGTGCCAGCAGCATGAGGGCTAGACGGGCGCGGAACACCGGGGAGCTGTTTTTT
TRBV6-5,TRBJ2-3,TRBD1,once,CASSSTGTGTDTQYF,TGTGCCAGCAGCTCAACCGGGACAGGAACAGATACGCAGTATTTT
TRBV2,TRBJ1-1,NA,few,CASGSGAFF,TGTGCCAGCGGTAGCGGAGCTTTCTTT
TRBV6-6,TRBJ2-1,TRBD1,NA,CASRRGQGDYEQFF,TGTGCCAGCAGACGGGGACAGGGGGACTATGAGCAGTTCTTC
TRBV7-6,TRBJ1-1,NA,few,CASSLARGGNTEAFF,TGTGCCAGCAGCTTAGCGAGGGGAGGGAACACTGAAGCTTTCTTT
TRBV30,TRBJ2-3,TRBD2,NA,CAWTSGGWDTQYF,TGTGCCTGGACTAGCGGGGGGTGGGATACGCAGTATTTT
TRBV12-5,TRBJ1-5,NA,few,CASGLVRTGRYSNQPQHF,TGTGCTAGTGGTTTGGTGCGGACTGGCCGATATAGCAATCAGCCCCAGCATTTT
TRBV5-1,TRBJ2-5,NA,NA,CASSLDGRAETQYF,TGCGCCAGCAGCTTGGACGGGCGGGCGGAGACCCAGTACTTC
TRBV5-1,TRBJ2-1,NA,once,CASSLAIGQFSSYNEQFF,TGCGCCAGCAGCTTGGCCATCGGACAGTTCAGCTCCTACAATGAGCAGTTCTTC
TRBV27,TRBJ1-1,TRBD1,NA,CASSLGTGGTTEAFF,TGTGCCAGCAGTCTCGGGACAGGGGGCACTACTGAAGCTTTCTTT
TRBV7-9,TRBJ1-5,NA,once,CASSLVSGVDQPQHF,TGTGCCAGCAGCTTAGTGTCAGGGGTAGATCAGCCCCAGCATTTT
TRBV27,TRBJ1-2,NA,NA,CASSQSFGGIWEAYTF,TGTGCCAGCAGTCAGTCTTTTGGGGGGATATGGGAAGCCTACACCTTC
TRBV5-5,TRBJ1-5,NA,once,CASSLVSRGTPLGNQPQHF,TGTGCCAGCAGCTTGGTTAGTCGGGGAACCCCCTTGGGGAATCAGCCCCAGCATTTT
TRBV6-5,TRBJ1-4,NA,NA,CASSYLGHGAEKLFF,TGTGCCAGCAGTTACTTGGGACACGGAGCTGAAAAACTGTTTTTT
TRBV7-8,TRBJ2-7,NA,NA,CASSWMYQGGLSYEQYF,TGTGCCAGCAGCTGGATGTACCAGGGGGGCCTCTCCTACGAGCAGTACTTC
TRBV2,TRBJ2-7,NA,NA,CASSVDGETYEQYF,TGTGCCAGCAGTGTTGACGGGGAGACCTACGAGCAGTACTTC
TRBV9,TRBJ1-4,NA,NA,CASSVGGQGNEKLFF,TGTGCCAGCAGCGTAGGGGGGCAGGGAAATGAAAAACTGTTTTTT
TRBV11-2,TRBJ2-2,NA,NA,CASSLGRGTWELFF,TGTGCCAGCAGCTTGGGGCGAGGAACCTGGGAGCTGTTTTTT
TRBV7-9,TRBJ2-1,TRBD2,NA,CASSSTSGSGNEQFF,TGTGCCAGCAGCTCGACTAGCGGGAGTGGGAATGAGCAGTTCTTC
TRBV19,TRBJ1-1,NA,NA,CASSIELMNTEAFF,TGTGCCAGTAGTATCGAGCTTATGAACACTGAAGCTTTCTTT
TRBV29-1,TRBJ2-7,TRBD1,NA,CSVVTGDHEQYF,TGCAGCGTAGTCACAGGGGACCACGAGCAGTACTTC
TRBV5-1,TRBJ2-1,TRBD1,NA,CASSLEDRAYNEQFF,TGCGCCAGCAGCTTGGAGGACAGGGCTTACAATGAGCAGTTCTTC
TRBV4-2,TRBJ2-3,NA,once,CASSQEPRGTDTQYF,TGTGCCAGCAGCCAAGAACCTCGGGGGACAGATACGCAGTATTTT
TRBV19,TRBJ1-1,NA,NA,CASSPRGGWTEAFF,TGTGCCAGTAGTCCCCGGGGTGGTTGGACTGAAGCTTTCTTT
TRBV11-2,TRBJ2-7,TRBD1,NA,CASSRTGGPYEQYF,TGTGCCAGCAGCCGGACAGGGGGTCCCTACGAGCAGTACTTC
TRBV23-1,TRBJ2-7,TRBD1,NA,CAGVTGGEYYEQYF,TGCGCCGGAGTTACAGGGGGCGAGTACTACGAGCAGTACTTC
TRBV11-3,TRBJ2-2,TRBD1,NA,CASSATGTNTGELFF,TGTGCCAGCAGCGCGACAGGGACGAACACCGGGGAGCTGTTTTTT
TRBV6-1,TRBJ1-1,NA,NA,CASKVHGGENTEAFF,TGTGCCAGCAAGGTCCACGGAGGGGAGAACACTGAAGCTTTCTTT
TRBV4-1,TRBJ1-5,TRBD1,few,CASSQQGDRVNQPQHF,TGCGCCAGCAGCCAACAAGGGGACAGGGTCAATCAGCCCCAGCATTTT
TRBV6-1,TRBJ2-2,TRBD1,NA,CASSERFAGTGGFAGELFF,TGTGCCAGCAGTGAAAGGTTTGCCGGGACAGGGGGCTTCGCCGGGGAGCTGTTTTTT
TRBV29-1,TRBJ2-7,NA,NA,CSVVVLGGPYEQYF,TGCAGCGTTGTGGTCCTAGGGGGACCCTACGAGCAGTACTTC
TRBV29-1,TRBJ1-1,NA,NA,CSVEGRMNTEAFF,TGCAGCGTTGAAGGCAGAATGAACACTGAAGCTTTCTTT
TRBV5-6,TRBJ2-6,NA,NA,CASSGALAGSNVLTF,TGTGCCAGCAGTGGGGCGTTGGCAGGATCCAACGTCCTGACTTTC
TRBV29-1,TRBJ1-2,NA,NA,CSVIRETGWGYTF,TGCAGCGTGATAAGGGAGACGGGTTGGGGCTACACCTTC